The 24 T cell receptor beta chains reported below all come from one sample, sequenced in a study of cytomegalovirus exposure and HLA in healthy donors (TCRdb year 2017). Receptors were amplified or captured by the immunoSEQ multiplex PCR assay. TCRdb's version of the immuneACCESS table is confined to in-frame rearrangements and falls short of the full clone set. An unresolved V gene accounts for under half of the shortfall where checked; the remainder is of unknown origin. The sample yields about 200,000 clones; approximately 86% were counted once. The leading ten clones occupy approximately 2.9% of the sample. The sequenced sample consisted of PBMCs. The receptors originated from a woman under 30 in good health and CMV-seronegative.

The rearrangement uses TRBV28 and TRBJ2-7, with a tentative D call TRBD1 (5 bases). V was shortened by 5 bases and J by 9 bases, with 11 bases between the two germline ends. Per germline, CDR1 MDHEN and CDR2 SYDVKM. CDR3 length: 11 amino acids. In nucleotides, the CDR3 is TGTGCCAGCAGTCCCCAGGGCGTGCAGTACTTC. It codes for CASSPQGVQYF. The variable domain in full, completed from reference TRBV28 and TRBJ2-7, reads DVKVTQSSRYLVKRTGEKVFLECVQDMDHENMFWYRQDPGLGLRLIYFSYDVKMKEKGDIPEGYSVSREKKERFSLILESASTNQTSMYLCASSPQGVQYFGPGTRLTVT.

In this sample, this clone turned up once. The chain couples TRBV10-3 to TRBJ2-2, with 15 bases fitting TRBD2. The CDR3 runs 18 residues. Germline values: CDR1 ENHRY, CDR2 SYGVKD. V shed 1 base, J shed 2 bases, and the junction held 2 bases outside the gene matches. This chain's CDR3 is CAISELGLAGGNTGELFF. In nucleotides, the CDR3 is TGTGCCATCAGTGAGTTGGGACTAGCGGGAGGAAACACCGGGGAGCTGTTTTTT.

V is TRBV27 and J is TRBJ2-3; TRBD2 is a possible D gene (6 bases). CDR3 length equals 15 residues. Germline CDR1 reads MNHEY; CDR2 reads SMNVEV (reference sequence). V gave up 2 bases and J gave up 0 bases, with 9 bases separating them. CDR3 amino acids: CASSLMGGSTDTQYF. The CDR3 coding sequence is TGTGCCAGCAGTTTAATGGGGGGTAGCACAGATACGCAGTATTTT.

V gene TRBV14 combines with J gene TRBJ2-1; TRBD2 matches 8 bases. The CDR3 covers 14 residues. The trim removed 4 bases at V and 4 bases at J, leaving 3 bases unmatched. Germline CDR1 and CDR2: SGHDN and FVKESK. The DNA for the CDR3 is TGTGCCAGCAGCCTTACGGGAGGGTACAATGAGCAGTTCTTC. Amino acids: CASSLTGGYNEQFF. The whole variable domain, filled in from reference TRBV14 and TRBJ2-1, reads EAGVTQFPSHSVIEKGQTVTLRCDPISGHDNLYWYRRVMGKEIKFLLHFVKESKQDESGMPNNRFLAERTGGTYSTLKVQPAELEDSGVYFCASSLTGGYNEQFFGPGTRLTVL.

V gene TRBV4-2 combines with J gene TRBJ2-7, with D possibly being TRBD2 (5 bases). The germline V and J ends were trimmed by 0 bases and 2 bases, with 17 bases remaining between them. Germline-derived CDR1 and CDR2 are LGHNA and YNFKEQ. The CDR3 is 17 amino acids. The CDR3: CASSQDGQPGMAYEQYF. Written as DNA, the CDR3 is TGTGCCAGCAGCCAAGACGGCCAGCCCGGGATGGCCTACGAGCAGTACTTC.

The V gene is TRBV19, the J gene TRBJ2-1; the D gene is possibly TRBD1 (5 bases). Per germline, CDR1 LNHDA and CDR2 SQIVND (reference sequence). V lost 5 bases and J 3 bases, leaving 14 bases between the germline ends. The CDR3 extends over 15 amino acids. In DNA form, the CDR3 reads TGTGCCAGTAGTCCCCCAGGGTGGGTCTACAATGAGCAGTTCTTC. As protein: CASSPPGWVYNEQFF.

V gene TRBV2 combines with J gene TRBJ2-5; tentative D call: TRBD2 (5 bases). Germline values: CDR1 SNHLY, CDR2 FYNNEI. The CDR3 covers 14 residues. The ends were cut back, 3 bases at V and 4 bases at J, with 12 bases in the middle. The CDR3 region is CASSDEGTGETQYF. The CDR3 region has the DNA TGTGCCAGCAGTGACGAGGGAACGGGAGAGACCCAGTACTTC.

The chain couples TRBV25-1 to TRBJ2-3, with a tentative D call TRBD2 (6 bases). Trimming pared 7 bases from V and 2 bases from J, leaving 13 bases between. The CDR3 sequence is 14 residues long. Per germline, CDR1 MGHDK and CDR2 SYGVNS. In DNA, the CDR3 is TGTGCCAGCACCCGCGGGGCGAACACAGATACGCAGTATTTT. It specifies CASTRGANTDTQYF.

This chain links TRBV27 with TRBJ1-1; 9 bases map to TRBD1. The CDR3 sequence is 16 residues long. The trim removed 7 bases at V and 2 bases at J, leaving 11 bases unmatched. Per the germline V gene, CDR1 is MNHEY and CDR2 is SMNVEV (reference sequence). The CDR3 is CASTPGTGPSNTEAFF. The CDR3 DNA reads TGTGCCAGCACCCCCGGGACAGGGCCCTCCAACACTGAAGCTTTCTTT.

The chain joins TRBV4-1 to TRBJ2-7; 14 bases agree with TRBD2. V was clipped by 0 bases and J by 4 bases; unmatched bases: 5. The CDR3 totals 17 residues. Germline V gene sequence: CDR1 MGHRA, CDR2 YSYEKL. The CDR3 nucleotides are TGCGCCAGCAGCCAAGACGGACTAGCGGGAGGAATGTACGAGCAGTACTTC. This sequence encodes CASSQDGLAGGMYEQYF.

This clone was seen a few times. The V gene is TRBV18, the J gene TRBJ1-2; the D gene is possibly TRBD1 (5 bases). V was cut by 0 bases and J by 5 bases, with 10 bases left in between. Germline V gives CDR1 KGHSH, CDR2 LQKENI. This CDR3 is 14 amino acids long. The CDR3 DNA reads as TGTGCCAGCTCACCACCGGCCCCAGGGTATGGCTACACCTTC. It is translated as CASSPPAPGYGYTF.

The chain links TRBV2 to TRBJ2-1; 8 bases are a match to TRBD2. Germline V lookup: CDR1 SNHLY, CDR2 FYNNEI. Trimming cost V 7 bases and J 4 bases; bases outside gene matches: 9. The CDR3 contains 15 residues. CDR3 bases: TGTGCCAGCAAGTTGCTAGCGGGTAGTTACAATGAGCAGTTCTTC. Its translation is CASKLLAGSYNEQFF.

CDR3 sequence (DNA): TGTGCCAGCAGCACCTCGCTGGGCGCCGGGGAGCTGTTTTTT. Protein: CASSTSLGAGELFF. The chain links TRBV27 to TRBJ2-2, with no clear D. CDR1 and CDR2 (germline): MNHEY, SMNVEV (reference sequence). The ends were cut back, 6 bases at V and 6 bases at J, with 14 bases in the middle. The CDR3 covers 14 residues.

The rearrangement links TRBV9 to TRBJ1-1; D is perhaps TRBD1 (5 bases). Trimming pared 4 bases from V and 0 bases from J, leaving 10 bases between. The germline CDR1 and CDR2 sequences are SGDLS and YYNGEE. This CDR3 is built from 14 residues. The CDR3 DNA reads as TGTGCCAGCAGCCCAGGGATCATGAACACTGAAGCTTTCTTT. It specifies CASSPGIMNTEAFF.

This clone occurred once. The genes are TRBV27 and TRBJ2-5; 8 nucleotides match TRBD1. CDR3 size: 16 residues. Germline lookup yields CDR1 MNHEY and CDR2 SMNVEV (reference sequence). V was clipped by 0 bases and J by 2 bases; unmatched bases: 5. The CDR3 nucleotides read TGTGCCAGCAGTTTATCGAGGACAGGGACACAAGAGACCCAGTACTTC. It encodes CASSLSRTGTQETQYF.

The CDR3 bases are TGTGCCGCCCGAGATACCACCTACGAGCAGTACTTC. The encoded protein is CAARDTTYEQYF. The rearrangement links TRBV6-6 to TRBJ2-7; D is unresolved. In germline, CDR1 is MNHNY, CDR2 SVGAGI (reference sequence). V was shortened by 11 bases and J by 2 bases, with 13 bases between the two germline ends. The CDR3 consists of 12 residues.

V and J are TRBV14 and TRBJ1-2; D is undetermined. V gave up 2 bases and J gave up 4 bases, with 5 bases separating them. The CDR3 extends over 12 amino acids. Germline CDR1 and CDR2: SGHDN and FVKESK. The CDR3 coding sequence is TGTGCCAGCAGCCAACGCGTCTATGGCTACACCTTC. Its protein is CASSQRVYGYTF.

This clone was detected a few times. The chain employs TRBV5-1 and TRBJ2-7; TRBD2 matches at 9 bases. The CDR3 runs to 14 residues. Trimming took 3 bases from V and 5 from J; bases not matched to a gene: 6. CDR1 and CDR2 (germline): SGHRS, YFSETQ. This CDR3 reads CASSSRLAVDEQYF. CDR3 sequence (DNA): TGCGCCAGCAGCTCGAGACTAGCGGTGGACGAGCAGTACTTC.

V is TRBV28 and J is TRBJ2-7; D might be TRBD2 (6 bases). CDR1 and CDR2 (germline): MDHEN, SYDVKM. This CDR3 contains 15 residues. Trimming cost V 4 bases and J 2 bases, with 15 bases left between them. CDR3 residues: CASSSPPLAAYEQYF. CDR3 coding DNA: TGTGCCAGCAGTTCCCCACCTTTAGCGGCCTACGAGCAGTACTTC. The variable domain in full, with the rest retrieved from reference TRBV28 and TRBJ2-7, is DVKVTQSSRYLVKRTGEKVFLECVQDMDHENMFWYRQDPGLGLRLIYFSYDVKMKEKGDIPEGYSVSREKKERFSLILESASTNQTSMYLCASSSPPLAAYEQYFGPGTRLTVT.

The chain carries TRBV7-2 and TRBJ2-7; 11 nucleotides match TRBD2. The germline CDR1 and CDR2 sequences are SGHTA and FQGNSA. CDR3 size: 15 residues. Unmatched junction bases numbered 7, after V lost 6 bases and J lost 3 bases. The CDR3 bases are TGTGCCAGCAGAAGTAAGGGACTAGCGGTCTACGAGCAGTACTTC. This gives the protein CASRSKGLAVYEQYF.

This clone came up a few times. This rearrangement joins TRBV19 to TRBJ1-5; D uncertain. CDR3 length: 13 amino acids. Deletions cut 3 bases from V and 7 bases from J, with 10 bases between. In germline, CDR1 is LNHDA, CDR2 SQIVND (reference sequence). CDR3 DNA sequence: TGTGCCAGTAGTATTGGGTACGGGCAGCCCCAGCATTTT. Its protein is CASSIGYGQPQHF.

The chain combines TRBV4-3 with TRBJ2-6; 10 bases are a match to TRBD2. The CDR3 has 20 amino acids. V was pared by 3 bases and J by 0 bases, with 11 bases of the junction left unmatched. Germline values: CDR1 LGHNA, CDR2 YSLEER. The CDR3 spells CASSHLTSGLGVSGANVLTF. As DNA, the CDR3 is TGCGCCAGCAGCCATCTGACTAGCGGGCTTGGTGTCTCTGGGGCCAACGTCCTGACTTTC.

V and J are TRBV10-3 and TRBJ2-3; 7 bases align to TRBD1. V shed 7 bases, J shed 2 bases, and the junction held 3 bases outside the gene matches. CDR1 is ENHRY and CDR2 is SYGVKD in the germline V gene. The CDR3 is 13 amino acids. The CDR3 DNA reads as TGTGCCATCACCGGGACAGCCACAGATACGCAGTATTTT. This translates into CAITGTATDTQYF.

The genes are TRBV15 and TRBJ1-2, with a possible D match to TRBD1 (5 bases). This CDR3 has 14 amino acids. Germline CDR1 and CDR2: LNHNV and YYDKDF (reference sequence). Trimming removed 0 bases at V and 4 bases at J, with 9 bases between. CDR3 coding DNA: TGTGCCACCAGCAGAGATGGCAGGGCCTATGGCTACACCTTC. It specifies CATSRDGRAYGYTF.